This T cell receptor (beta chain) was profiled in a study of CD8 T cells in ankylosing spondylitis. Study-level points and caveats: Matched ankylosing spondylitis synovial fluid reportedly showed significant enrichment of disease-linked clones. What appeared characteristic of ankylosing spondylitis blood was a TCR beta motif of 7 or 8 highly homologous variants. Disease-linked clones bore a CD8+ phenotype and were relatively rare in peripheral blood.

MiXCR was run by TCRdb on the 5' RACE reads, yielding one entry per CDR3 protein. The sample consists of a few hundred thousand distinct CDR3 sequences, 8% of them appearing once. For this clonotype: Its antigen remains unknown.

The germline gives CDR1 SEHNR, CDR2 FQNEAQ (reference sequence). V was cut by 0 bases and J by 4 bases, with 11 bases left in between. The CDR3 is made up of 15 amino acids. The TCR originated in a male donor with ankylosing spondylitis. V and J are TRBV7-9 and TRBJ2-3, with D perhaps matching TRBD1 (7 bases). The sequencing input was blood, either unsorted or a sorted T cell fraction (not recorded which). CDR3 loop: CASSLAGGQSDTQYF. CDR3 in DNA: TGTGCCAGCAGCTTAGCGGGGGGACAGTCAGATACGCAGTATTTT.